The rows below give T cell receptor beta chains drawn from one sample of a study of blood T cell repertoires in COVID-19. Sequencing used immunoSEQ multiplex PCR; TCRdb keeps in-frame clones, though not all of them. The sample contains under 150,000 clones, around 79% of which appear only once. The specimen sequenced was PBMCs or T cells enriched from blood (not recorded which). These receptors all stem from a woman between 50 and 59 years old who had recovered from COVID-19. The CDR3 runs from the conserved cysteine through the conserved F or W. A D gene is named only where the DNA matches it firmly. Size is stated for part of the rows, as once, few or many counts, or as a class when the clone is expanded.

>TRBJ2-2|-|-|TRBV19
TGTGCCACCCAAGCGGGCCGAACCGGGGAGCTGTTTTTT
CATQAGRTGELFF
>TRBJ1-5|-|-|TRBV7-9
TGTGCCAGCAGCCAGGGGCAGGGCGGAACCAATCAGCCCCAGCATTTT
CASSQGQGGTNQPQHF
>TRBJ1-4|-|-|TRBV7-9
TGTGCCAGCAGCCCCCTGGGAGGGATTGCAACTAATGAAAAACTGTTTTTT
CASSPLGGIATNEKLFF
>TRBJ1-4|-|-|TRBV5-4
TGTGCCAGCAGCTTGCGTGGGGGCTCTAGCGAAAAACTGTTTTTT
CASSLRGGSSEKLFF
>TRBJ1-6|-|-|TRBV6-6
TGTGCCAGCAGTTACTTGAGGGAAAATTCACCCCTCCACTTT
CASSYLRENSPLHF
>TRBJ2-1|-|-|TRBV5-6
TGTGCCAGCAGCCGAAGAGGGAGAGGCGAGCAGTTCTTC
CASSRRGRGEQFF
>TRBJ1-1|-|few|TRBV6-5
TGTGCCAGCAGTCCCCGGGACATCGGTTGGGCTGAAGCTTTCTTT
CASSPRDIGWAEAFF
>TRBJ2-7|TRBD2|-|TRBV4-2
TGTGCCAGCACCTCATTACTAGCGGACCCCTACGAGCAGTACTTC
CASTSLLADPYEQYF
>TRBJ2-7|TRBD2|-|TRBV7-8
TGTGCCAGCAGCTTGGGACTAGCGGGAGGGAATCCTCCCTACGAGCAGTACTTC
CASSLGLAGGNPPYEQYF
>TRBJ1-5|-|-|TRBV27
TGTGCCAGCAGTTTAGGGGGCGGGGGACAGCCCCAGCATTTT
CASSLGGGGQPQHF
>TRBJ1-3|TRBD1|-|TRBV5-8
TGTGCCAGCAGCTTGGAGGTCGGGACAGGCGTTGGAAACACCATATATTTT
CASSLEVGTGVGNTIYF
>TRBJ1-1|TRBD1|-|TRBV12-3/TRBV12-4
TGTGCCAGCAATTTATCGGGACAGGGGGAGGCTTTCTTT
CASNLSGQGEAFF
>TRBJ2-1|-|-|TRBV10-1
TGCGCCAGCAGAGAACACCCCGGGGAAGGTCAGTTCTTC
CASREHPGEGQFF
>TRBJ2-1|-|-|TRBV20-1
TGCAGTGCTAGTCAGGGTGGCCACAATGAGCAGTTCTTC
CSASQGGHNEQFF
>TRBJ1-1|-|-|TRBV29-1
TGCAGCGTTGGGCATCCGAACACTGAAGCTTTCTTT
CSVGHPNTEAFF
>TRBJ2-1|-|-|TRBV11-2
TGTGCCAGCAGCTTAAGTGGGAGCAATGAGCAGTTCTTC
CASSLSGSNEQFF
>TRBJ2-1|TRBD2|-|TRBV5-8
TGTGCCAGCAGCTTGGTAGTTCGCGGGAGGGCCGAACACAATGAGCAGTTCTTC
CASSLVVRGRAEHNEQFF
>TRBJ2-1|TRBD2|-|TRBV19
TGTGCCAGTAGTATCGGCGGGAGAGGCCACAATGAGCAGTTCTTC
CASSIGGRGHNEQFF
>TRBJ2-3|TRBD1|-|TRBV7-7
TGTGCCAGCAGCCCCAGGCCGGGCCGAGGGGGCTCCGATACGCAGTATTTT
CASSPRPGRGGSDTQYF
>TRBJ2-2|-|-|TRBV5-4
TGTGCCAGCAGCTTGGCCGGGCGGGGAGGTGGGGAGCTGTTTTTT
CASSLAGRGGGELFF
>TRBJ2-1|-|-|TRBV9
TGTGCCCGCAGCGGCCGGGTGGGGGGCAATGAGCAGTTCTTC
CARSGRVGGNEQFF
>TRBJ2-7|-|-|TRBV19
TGTGCCAGTAGTATTGTCGCTAGCGCCTCCTACGAGCAGTACTTC
CASSIVASASYEQYF
>TRBJ1-5|TRBD1|-|TRBV3-1/TRBV3-2
TGTGCCAGCAGCCAGGGACAGGGATTGGGTCAGCCCCAGCATTTT
CASSQGQGLGQPQHF
>TRBJ1-2|-|-|TRBV6-5
TGTGCCAGCAGTACCCCACCAGGGCACACTGGCTACACCTTC
CASSTPPGHTGYTF
>TRBJ2-1|-|-|TRBV27
TGTGCCAGCAGTTTAAAGCCCTACAATGAGCAGTTCTTC
CASSLKPYNEQFF
>TRBJ1-1|-|-|TRBV19
TGTGCCAGTAGTATTCGGGGGGGAGGGACTGAAGCTTTCTTT
CASSIRGGGTEAFF
>TRBJ2-7|-|-|TRBV5-3
TGTGCCAGAAGCTCTTACGAGCAGTACTTC
CARSSYEQYF
>TRBJ2-1|-|-|TRBV6-1
TGTGCCAGCAGTGAAGAGATGAGCTCCTACAATGAGCAGTTCTTC
CASSEEMSSYNEQFF
>TRBJ1-3|-|-|TRBV11-3
TGTGCCAGCAGCTTAGATCGAAGTAGGAGCAACACCATATATTTT
CASSLDRSRSNTIYF
>TRBJ2-1|-|few|TRBV7-8
TGTGCCAGCAGCTTAGCATCGGGTCTAGCCGGCAATGAGCAGTTCTTC
CASSLASGLAGNEQFF
>TRBJ2-3|TRBD2|-|TRBV27
TGTGCCAGCAGTTTAATAGGGACTAGCGACGATACGCAGTATTTT
CASSLIGTSDDTQYF
>TRBJ1-5|-|-|TRBV6-1
TGTGCCAGCAGTGTTAGCGCGCGGTTTAGCAATCAGCCCCAGCATTTT
CASSVSARFSNQPQHF
>TRBJ1-2|TRBD1|-|TRBV10-3
TGTGCCATCAACGGGCAGGGGGCAGAAGGCTACACCTTC
CAINGQGAEGYTF
>TRBJ1-5|-|-|TRBV29-1
TGCAGCGTTGTGGAAGGGGTGGCGGCGGGCAATCAGCCCCAGCATTTT
CSVVEGVAAGNQPQHF
>TRBJ2-3|TRBD2|-|TRBV6-2/TRBV6-3
TGTGCCAGCAGTCAAGGGGCTCTAGCGGGGGCGCGTAATACGCAGTATTTT
CASSQGALAGARNTQYF
>TRBJ1-2|-|-|TRBV10-3
TGTGCCATCAGTGCAGACAGCCTGGGGGGCTACACCTTC
CAISADSLGGYTF
>TRBJ1-6|-|-|TRBV7-8
TGTGCCAGCAGCCCTCAGGGGAAGGCCTATAATTCACCCCTCCACTTT
CASSPQGKAYNSPLHF
>TRBJ2-7|-|-|TRBV30
TGTGCCTGGAACCCACCTAGTTACAACCCCGGGTCCTACGAGCAGTACTTC
CAWNPPSYNPGSYEQYF
>TRBJ1-5|-|-|TRBV30
TGTGCCTGGAGTCCCCGGGGGGGGCCTCAGCCCCAGCATTTT
CAWSPRGGPQPQHF
>TRBJ1-1|TRBD1|few|TRBV10-2
TGCGCCAGCCACGACAGGGGGACTGAAGCTTTCTTT
CASHDRGTEAFF
>TRBJ2-7|-|-|TRBV29-1
TGCAGCGTTGTCTTGGCAAGCTACGAGCAGTACTTC
CSVVLASYEQYF
>TRBJ1-5|-|-|TRBV18
TGTGCCAGCTCATTAGAGGGGGATCAGCCCCAGCATTTT
CASSLEGDQPQHF
>TRBJ2-2|TRBD2|-|TRBV28
TGTGCCAGCAGTTTAAGTTGGGCTAGCGGCACCGGGGAGCTGTTTTTT
CASSLSWASGTGELFF
>TRBJ1-1|-|-|TRBV6-5
TGTGCCAGCAGAAACGGACAGAACACTGAAGCTTTCTTT
CASRNGQNTEAFF
>TRBJ1-1|-|-|TRBV5-6
TGTGCCAGCACCCTGGGGGGTCGGGGAACTGAAGCTTTCTTT
CASTLGGRGTEAFF
>TRBJ2-7|-|few|TRBV11-1
TGTGCCAGCAGCTTAGATACAGGAACCACCTACGAGCAGTACTTC
CASSLDTGTTYEQYF
>TRBJ2-1|TRBD2|once|TRBV3-1/TRBV3-2
TGTGCCAGCAGCCGTGCAGGGGGACTAGCGGTCTTGGAGTTCTTC
CASSRAGGLAVLEFF
>TRBJ1-6|-|once|TRBV25-1
TGTGCCACCTCGAGAGGGTATAATTCACCCCTCCACTTT
CATSRGYNSPLHF
>TRBJ1-2|TRBD1|-|TRBV10-3
TGTGCCATCAACCCGACAGGGATGATCTATGGCTACACCTTC
CAINPTGMIYGYTF
>TRBJ2-3|TRBD2|-|TRBV5-1
TGCGCCAGCAGCTTGAGCGGGGGGGCAACAGATACGCAGTATTTT
CASSLSGGATDTQYF
>TRBJ1-1|TRBD1|few|TRBV7-9
TGTGCCAGCAGCATGCGAGGACAGGGAAACACTGAAGCTTTCTTT
CASSMRGQGNTEAFF
>TRBJ2-1|-|-|TRBV27
TGTGCCAGCACCTCGGTGAGCTCCTACAATGAGCAGTTCTTC
CASTSVSSYNEQFF
>TRBJ2-1|TRBD1|-|TRBV5-6
TGTGCCAGCGCTGTGGACAGGGCCCACAATGAGCAGTTCTTC
CASAVDRAHNEQFF
>TRBJ2-7|-|many|TRBV7-8
TGTGCCAGCAGCCAAGGAGGTGGCGAGCAGTACTTC
CASSQGGGEQYF